The 19 T cell receptor beta chains below come from one sample, sequenced in a study of cytomegalovirus exposure and HLA in healthy donors. Researchers ran the PCR with 60 Vbeta and 13 Jbeta primers. The assay was immunoSEQ multiplex PCR, and TCRdb's table has in-frame clones only and misses some. The sample table includes 100,000 to 150,000 clones. Sequenced input: PBMCs. These receptors all stem from a woman aged 35 to 49 in good health and CMV-seronegative.

The rearrangement uses TRBV7-9 and TRBJ2-7; TRBD1 matches at 7 bases. Germline CDR1 SEHNR, CDR2 FQNEAQ (reference sequence). Germline trimming cut 3 bases from V and 2 bases from J; bases unmatched to any gene: 7. This CDR3 is built from 15 residues. For the CDR3, the DNA is TGTGCCAGCAGCTTCTCCACGACAGGGACCTACGAGCAGTACGTC. Its translation is CASSFSTTGTYEQYV.

For this clone: Other DNA sequences in the same sample also yield this CDR3. The chain has TRBV15 and TRBJ1-1; TRBD1 aligns across 8 bases. CDR3 length: 14 residues. V was pared by 6 bases and J by 4 bases, with 7 bases of the junction left unmatched. Germline V gene data show CDR1 as LNHNV and CDR2 as YYDKDF (reference sequence). The CDR3 spells CATSRTGGGTEAFF. CDR3 DNA sequence: TGTGCCACCAGTCGTACAGGGGGGGGCACTGAAGCTTTCTTT. Full variable domain (missing parts from reference TRBV15 and TRBJ1-1): DAMVIQNPRYQVTQFGKPVTLSCSQTLNHNVMYWYQQKSSQAPKLLFHYYDKDFNNEADTPDNFQSRRPNTSFCFLDIRSPGLGDTAMYLCATSRTGGGTEAFFGQGTRLTVV.

The chain is built from TRBV19 and TRBJ2-6; 9 bases map to TRBD1. V shed 5 bases and J 0 bases; nucleotides not matched to a gene: 8. Germline CDR1 reads LNHDA; CDR2 reads SQIVND (reference sequence). This CDR3 comprises 18 residues. The CDR3 region has the DNA TGTGCCAGTAGTCCTTGGACAGGGGCGAGCTCTGGGGCCAACGTCCTGACTTTC. This gives the protein CASSPWTGASSGANVLTF.

This chain links TRBV7-8 with TRBJ1-6; D perhaps matches TRBD1 (6 bases). The CDR3 contains 14 residues. Per the germline V gene, CDR1 is SGHVS and CDR2 is FQNEAQ. The V gene lost 7 bases and the J gene lost 7 bases, with 14 bases spanning the gap. CDR3 region: CASNRQEFNSPLHF. CDR3 bases: TGTGCCAGCAACCGACAGGAGTTCAATTCACCCCTCCACTTT.

The rearrangement uses TRBV6-1 and TRBJ2-3, with a weak D call TRBD1 (6 bases). The germline V and J ends were trimmed by 2 bases and 0 bases, with 15 bases remaining between them. The CDR3 runs 17 residues. Germline CDR1 reads MNHNS; CDR2 reads SASEGT. CDR3 sequence reads: CASSEYHRVPSTDTQYF. The CDR3 DNA follows: TGTGCCAGCAGTGAATATCACAGGGTTCCTAGCACAGATACGCAGTATTTT.

The gene calls are TRBV6-1 and TRBJ1-2; TRBD1 agrees at 8 bases. V shed 0 bases, J shed 6 bases, and the junction held 3 bases outside the gene matches. Germline CDR1 MNHNS, CDR2 SASEGT. The length of the CDR3 is 14 residues. CDR3 sequence (DNA): TGTGCCAGCAGTGAAGCGTTACAGGGGGATGGCTACACCTTC. Its protein is CASSEALQGDGYTF.

V usage is TRBV7-9 and J usage is TRBJ1-2, with 8 bases that match TRBD1. The J segment lost 2 bases and the V segment lost 2 bases, leaving 16 bases of the junction unmatched. Germline V gene lookup returns CDR1 SEHNR and CDR2 FQNEAQ (reference sequence). This CDR3 is 19 amino acids long. CDR3 sequence reads: CASSLLANRGSWRNYGYTF. In DNA, the CDR3 is TGTGCCAGCAGCTTACTAGCGAACAGGGGGTCCTGGAGGAACTATGGCTACACCTTC. The variable domain in full, with the rest retrieved from reference TRBV7-9 and TRBJ1-2, is DTGVSQNPRHKITKRGQNVTFRCDPISEHNRLYWYRQTLGQGPEFLTYFQNEAQLEKSRLLSDRFSAERPKGSFSTLEIQRTEQGDSAMYLCASSLLANRGSWRNYGYTFGSGTRLTVV.

The CDR3 region has the DNA TGTGCCAGCAGTTACTCCAGGGGGGTCTCCTACGAGCAGTACGTC. Translation: CASSYSRGVSYEQYV. V and J are TRBV6-6 and TRBJ2-7, with D maybe TRBD1 (7 bases). Germline assignment: CDR1 MNHNY and CDR2 SVGAGI (reference sequence). The CDR3 is made up of 15 amino acids. The V and J ends lost 0 bases and 0 bases respectively, with 9 bases between them.

The chain links TRBV6-1 to TRBJ2-5; D might be TRBD1 (5 bases). V lost 10 bases, J lost 4 bases, and 19 bases lay in between. Germline V gene sequence: CDR1 MNHNS, CDR2 SASEGT. The CDR3 length is 14 residues. CDR3 sequence reads: CATSPQGLGETQYF. For the CDR3, the DNA is TGTGCCACCTCCCCCCAGGGATTGGGAGAGACCCAGTACTTC.

The V gene is TRBV6-1, the J gene TRBJ1-6; tentatively, D is TRBD1 (6 bases). Germline V lookup: CDR1 MNHNS, CDR2 SASEGT. The CDR3 is 13 amino acids. V was trimmed by 8 bases and J by 9 bases, leaving 14 bases between them. The CDR3 region is CASFLQGGSPLHF. CDR3 bases: TGTGCCAGCTTCCTACAGGGCGGTTCACCCCTCCACTTT.

V and J are TRBV11-2 and TRBJ2-5; tentatively, D is TRBD1 (6 bases). V was cut by 6 bases and J by 5 bases, with 13 bases left in between. Germline CDR1 and CDR2: SGHAT and FQNNGV. The CDR3 has 13 amino acids. CDR3 bases: TGTGCCAGCAGTCCATCAGGGGCCGAGACCCAGTACTTC. Translating it yields CASSPSGAETQYF.

J is TRBJ1-5 and V is TRBV5-8, with a tentative D call TRBD1 (5 bases). The CDR3 is 13 residues long. Germline assignment: CDR1 SGHTS and CDR2 YDEGEE. V lost 3 bases to trimming and J lost 7 bases, with 11 bases between them. CDR3: CASSWGGRQPQHF. CDR3 in DNA: TGTGCCAGCAGCTGGGGGGGGAGGCAGCCCCAGCATTTT.

This chain uses TRBV5-6 with TRBJ2-1; 7 nucleotides agree with TRBD1. Unmatched junction bases numbered 10, after V lost 3 bases and J lost 7 bases. The CDR3 covers 15 residues. The germline V gene encodes CDR1 SGHDT and CDR2 YYEEEE. CDR3 bases: TGTGCCAGCAGCTGGAGGCGGACAGGTCCAAATGAGCAGTTCTTC. This gives the protein CASSWRRTGPNEQFF.

J is TRBJ2-2 and V is TRBV7-2; 8 positions agree with TRBD1. Germline values: CDR1 SGHTA, CDR2 FQGNSA. Trimming took 5 bases from V and 8 from J; bases not matched to a gene: 13. The CDR3 extends over 16 amino acids. CDR3 loop: CASSQHPDRVYGELFF. CDR3 sequence (DNA): TGTGCCAGCAGCCAGCACCCGGACAGGGTCTATGGGGAGCTGTTTTTT.

The rearrangement links TRBV7-9 to TRBJ1-1; tentatively, D is TRBD1 (6 bases). CDR1 is SEHNR and CDR2 is FQNEAQ in the germline V gene (reference sequence). The V end was cut by 5 bases, the J end by 0 bases, with 19 bases between. The CDR3 has 17 amino acids. CDR3 region: CASSTKSGQPMNTEAFF. CDR3 in DNA: TGTGCCAGCAGCACAAAATCCGGACAGCCAATGAACACTGAAGCTTTCTTT.

V is TRBV7-9 and J is TRBJ2-3; D call uncertain. The germline CDR1 and CDR2 sequences are SEHNR and FQNEAQ (reference sequence). The CDR3 is 14 amino acids. V was trimmed by 3 bases and J by 0 bases, leaving 7 bases between them. CDR3 loop: CASSLAPSTDTQYF. The CDR3 region has the DNA TGTGCCAGCAGCTTGGCTCCAAGCACAGATACGCAGTATTTT.

V is TRBV5-8 and J is TRBJ2-5; 9 nucleotides agree with TRBD1. CDR1 and CDR2 from the germline V gene are SGHTS and YDEGEE. The CDR3 runs 14 residues. The V gene end was trimmed by 2 bases and the J gene end by 2 bases; junction bases not matched to a gene: 1. The DNA for the CDR3 is TGTGCCAGCAGCTTCGGACAGGGGCAAGAGACCCAGTACTTC. It is translated as CASSFGQGQETQYF.

This rearrangement joins TRBV11-2 to TRBJ1-1, with D possibly TRBD1 on 6 matching bases. CDR1 and CDR2 (germline): SGHAT, FQNNGV. V lost 5 bases, J lost 1 base, and 11 bases lay in between. The CDR3 runs 14 residues. CDR3 in DNA: TGTGCCAGCAGCCAGCAGGGGAGGAACACTGAAGCTTTCTTT. Amino acids: CASSQQGRNTEAFF.

The rearrangement uses TRBV4-3 and TRBJ2-7; 8 positions match TRBD2. After removal of 0 bases from V and 0 bases from J, the junction contained 4 bases not matched to a gene. The CDR3 spans 16 residues. Germline V gene sequence: CDR1 LGHNA, CDR2 YSLEER. CDR3 nucleotides: TGCGCCAGCAGCCAAGATCTAGCGGGCCCCTCCTACGAGCAGTACTTC. Translating it yields CASSQDLAGPSYEQYF.